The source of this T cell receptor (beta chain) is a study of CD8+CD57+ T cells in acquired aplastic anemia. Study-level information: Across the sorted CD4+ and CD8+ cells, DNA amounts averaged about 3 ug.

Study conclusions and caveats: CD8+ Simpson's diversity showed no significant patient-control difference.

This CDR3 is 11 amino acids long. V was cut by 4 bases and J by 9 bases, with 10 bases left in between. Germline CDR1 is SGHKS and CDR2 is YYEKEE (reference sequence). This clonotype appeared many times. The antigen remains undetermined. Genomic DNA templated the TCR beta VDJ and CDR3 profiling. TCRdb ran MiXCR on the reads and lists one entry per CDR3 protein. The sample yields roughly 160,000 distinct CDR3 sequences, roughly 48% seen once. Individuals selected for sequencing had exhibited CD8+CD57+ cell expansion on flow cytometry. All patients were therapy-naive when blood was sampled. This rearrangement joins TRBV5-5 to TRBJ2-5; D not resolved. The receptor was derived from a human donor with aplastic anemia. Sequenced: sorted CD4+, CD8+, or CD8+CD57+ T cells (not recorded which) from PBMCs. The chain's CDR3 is CASSQETPQYF. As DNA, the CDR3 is TGTGCCAGCAGCCAGGAGACCCCCCAGTACTTC.